This TCR beta chain is drawn from a study of blood T cell repertoires in COVID-19. Overall study: Sites across the United States, Italy and Spain contributed samples from acute and convalescent COVID-19. T cells, B-cell-depleted T cells, or PBMCs provided the cDNA or gDNA that served as material.

Trimming stripped 3 bases from V and 0 bases from J, with 15 bases between. Looked up from germline, CDR1 is LNHDA and CDR2 is SQIVND (reference sequence). The CDR3 has 17 amino acids. This clone has more than one count but fewer than ten. Clones were read by immunoSEQ multiplex PCR, and TCRdb kept only the in-frame ones, dropping some. Of under 140,000 clones listed, about 90% are singletons. Sequencing used peripheral blood. This TCR came from a human donor in a cohort sampled during active COVID-19. J is TRBJ1-5 and V is TRBV19, with D tentatively TRBD1 (5 bases). DNA for the CDR3: TGTGCCAGTAGTATTTTATTGACAGCCGATAGCAATCAGCCCCAGCATTTT. Its protein is CASSILLTADSNQPQHF.